Listed here are 26 T cell receptor beta chains from one sample, sequenced in a study of shared clonotypes between healthy human individuals. Assay: immunoSEQ multiplex PCR; the TCRdb copy retains only in-frame clones and omits some. This sample has roughly 2,300,000 clones, with approximately 90% found just once. Sequenced: naive CD4+ T cells from PBMCs. Subset described: CD45RA+ positively selected. Receptor source: a young man in good health. Some clones in this sample may be carry-over from other donors' samples.

The chain is built from TRBV5-4 and TRBJ2-7; tentative D call: TRBD1 (6 bases). Trimming pared 3 bases from V and 4 bases from J, leaving 14 bases between. The CDR3 sequence is 14 residues long. Germline V gives CDR1 SGHNT, CDR2 YYREEE (reference sequence). CDR3 loop: CASSSLGGTYEQYF. The DNA for the CDR3 is TGTGCCAGCAGCTCACTAGGGGGAACATACGAGCAGTACTTC.

V usage is TRBV7-2 and J usage is TRBJ1-4; TRBD1 might be the D (5 bases). The CDR3 extends over 13 amino acids. The V end lost 5 bases, the J end lost 5 bases, and 9 bases lay between the germline ends. CDR1 is SGHTA, CDR2 FQGNSA, per germline. The CDR3: CASSRDGNEKLFF. The CDR3 coding sequence is TGTGCCAGCAGCCGGGACGGCAATGAAAAACTGTTTTTT. Looking up the rest from reference TRBV7-2 and TRBJ1-4 gives the full variable domain: GAGVSQSPSNKVTEKGKDVELRCDPISGHTALYWYRQSLGQGLEFLIYFQGNSAPDKSGLPSDRFSAERTGGSVSTLTIQRTQQEDSAVYLCASSRDGNEKLFFGSGTQLSVL.

Comments on this clone: This clone may be a read error of a much larger clone one base away. Within the sample, other DNA sequences also encode this same CDR3. The CDR3 region is CASSVDGNTEAFF. CDR3 nucleotide sequence: TGTGCCAGCAGCGTAGACGGGAACACTGAAGCTTTCTTT. This chain uses TRBV9 with TRBJ1-1; D is unresolved. The CDR3 contains 13 residues. V lost 0 bases to trimming and J lost 1 base, with 4 bases between them. Germline V gene data show CDR1 as SGDLS and CDR2 as YYNGEE.

The table lists this clone with a count of one. Other nucleotide sequences from this sample produce the same CDR3. The CDR3 loop reads CASSLGRGPGNTIYF. DNA for the CDR3: TGTGCCAGCAGCTTGGGGCGGGGTCCTGGAAACACCATATATTTT. V gene TRBV5-4 combines with J gene TRBJ1-3, with unresolved D. The CDR3 contains 15 residues. Germline CDR1 SGHNT, CDR2 YYREEE (reference sequence). Deletions cut 0 bases from V and 2 bases from J, with 9 bases between.

The chain uses TRBV10-2 and TRBJ1-2; 8 nucleotides line up with TRBD1. J gave up 7 bases and V 3 bases, and 7 bases lay outside the gene matches. The CDR3 extends over 14 amino acids. Germline V CDR1 and CDR2: WSHSY, SAAADI. The CDR3 DNA reads TGCGCCAGCAGTGAACGACAGGGGACTCGTGGCTACACCTTC. Translating gives CASSERQGTRGYTF.

The count of this clone is one. The chain is built from TRBV4-1 and TRBJ2-1, with 13 bases that match TRBD2. The V gene's germline CDR1 is MGHRA and CDR2 YSYEKL. The CDR3 extends over 17 amino acids. V was clipped by 6 bases and J by 1 base; unmatched bases: 6. This CDR3 is CASRGLAGSESYNEQFF. Here the CDR3 DNA reads TGCGCCAGCAGGGGACTAGCGGGATCAGAGTCCTACAATGAGCAGTTCTTC.

The genes are TRBV18 and TRBJ2-1; D unresolved. V dropped 3 bases and J dropped 7 bases, with 19 bases sitting between them. The germline V gene encodes CDR1 KGHSH and CDR2 LQKENI. This CDR3 comprises 16 residues. This CDR3 is CASSPLRVKASNEQFF. CDR3 bases: TGTGCCAGCTCACCGCTTCGGGTCAAAGCTAGTAATGAGCAGTTCTTC. The complete variable domain, with remaining parts taken from reference TRBV18 and TRBJ2-1, reads NAGVMQNPRHLVRRRGQEARLRCSPMKGHSHVYWYRQLPEEGLKFMVYLQKENIIDESGMPKERFSAEFPKEGPSILRIQQVVRGDSAAYFCASSPLRVKASNEQFFGPGTRLTVL.

This sequence joins TRBV5-4 and TRBJ1-2; 8 nucleotides match TRBD1. CDR3 size: 15 residues. V shed 4 bases and J 4 bases; nucleotides not matched to a gene: 9. Germline V gene sequence: CDR1 SGHNT, CDR2 YYREEE (reference sequence). CDR3 loop: CASSPGQGRGYGYTF. The CDR3 nucleotides read TGTGCCAGCAGCCCAGGACAGGGCCGGGGCTATGGCTACACCTTC.

The chain couples TRBV9 to TRBJ1-3; D unresolved. The germline CDR1 and CDR2 sequences are SGDLS and YYNGEE. There are 13 residues in the CDR3. Between the trimmed V and J ends, which lost 4 bases and 0 bases, there was a span of 5 bases. As DNA, the CDR3 is TGTGCCAGCAGCATGGACTCTGGAAACACCATATATTTT. It codes for CASSMDSGNTIYF.

About this clone itself: The same CDR3 arises from other DNA sequences in this sample as well. The gene calls are TRBV2 and TRBJ1-1; D remains unclear. The germline gives CDR1 SNHLY, CDR2 FYNNEI. Trimming took off 8 bases at V and 2 bases at J, with 12 bases between the two ends. The CDR3 length is 13 residues. CDR3 DNA: TGTGCCAGCTCAGCCGACACCAACACTGAAGCTTTCTTT. Amino acids: CASSADTNTEAFF.

V and J are TRBV28 and TRBJ2-7, with 8 bases lining up with TRBD1. V was clipped by 5 bases and J by 0 bases; unmatched bases: 9. Germline values: CDR1 MDHEN, CDR2 SYDVKM. CDR3 length: 16 residues. In DNA, the CDR3 is TGTGCCAGCAGTGAGGTCGGGGACAGGCTCTCCTACGAGCAGTACTTC. Its protein product is CASSEVGDRLSYEQYF.

The chain has TRBV2 and TRBJ1-4; D possibly corresponds to TRBD1 (6 bases). The CDR3 runs 15 residues. Germline V gives CDR1 SNHLY, CDR2 FYNNEI. Between the trimmed V and J ends, which lost 2 bases and 0 bases, there was a span of 7 bases. CDR3 loop: CASSERTATNEKLFF. Here the CDR3 DNA reads TGTGCCAGCAGTGAACGGACAGCAACTAATGAAAAACTGTTTTTT.

The chain has TRBV28 and TRBJ2-7, with D possibly being TRBD2 (5 bases). This CDR3 has 15 residues. Germline values: CDR1 MDHEN, CDR2 SYDVKM. Trimming cost V 3 bases and J 5 bases, with 17 bases left between them. The CDR3 DNA reads TGTGCCAGCAGTTTTTCGCGCGGGTTAAGGCACGAGCAGTACTTC. Its translation: CASSFSRGLRHEQYF.

The chain carries TRBV7-2 and TRBJ2-1; D perhaps matches TRBD2 (5 bases). Per the germline V gene, CDR1 is SGHTA and CDR2 is FQGNSA. V gave up 5 bases and J gave up 2 bases, with 13 bases separating them. CDR3 length: 15 residues. The CDR3 bases are TGTGCCAGCAGCCAATGGACTGAAACCTACAATGAGCAGTTCTTC. Its translation is CASSQWTETYNEQFF.

The V and J genes are TRBV28 and TRBJ2-3; 7 nucleotides match TRBD1. Germline CDR1 MDHEN, CDR2 SYDVKM. CDR3 length: 15 residues. V trimming: 3 bases; J trimming: 3 bases; junction bases outside the gene matches: 6. The CDR3 nucleotides are TGTGCCAGCAGTTTCAGGGGGAAAGTAACAGATACGCAGTATTTT. Translation gives CASSFRGKVTDTQYF.

Details on this clone: Other DNA variants within this sample encode the same CDR3. J is TRBJ1-1 and V is TRBV5-1, with unresolved D. The germline gives CDR1 SGHRS, CDR2 YFSETQ. The CDR3 is 13 amino acids. Trimming removed 2 bases from V and 1 base from J, with 6 bases in between. CDR3 in DNA: TGCGCCAGCAGCTTCGACCGGAACACTGAAGCTTTCTTT. Its translation is CASSFDRNTEAFF.

The V gene is TRBV5-1, the J gene TRBJ2-1; D call uncertain. Trimming left V 1 base short and J 6 bases short, with 11 bases between. The CDR3 covers 14 residues. Germline-derived CDR1 and CDR2 are SGHRS and YFSETQ. In DNA form, the CDR3 reads TGCGCCAGCAGCTTGTCCTACGTGACCAATGAGCAGTTCTTC. Encoded protein: CASSLSYVTNEQFF.

The CDR3 sequence is CASSKRDTEAFF. The CDR3 DNA follows: TGCGCCAGCAGCAAACGTGATACTGAAGCTTTCTTT. This rearrangement joins TRBV4-3 to TRBJ1-1; D remains ambiguous. CDR3 length equals 12 residues. CDR1 LGHNA and CDR2 YSLEER come from the germline V gene. The V end was cut by 5 bases, the J end by 5 bases, with 9 bases between.

The chain links TRBV2 to TRBJ2-7; tentative D call: TRBD1 (5 bases). The CDR3 is 14 residues long. Germline lookup yields CDR1 SNHLY and CDR2 FYNNEI. V lost 4 bases to trimming and J lost 2 bases, with 12 bases between them. CDR3 DNA sequence: TGTGCCAGCAGTGGTAGGACATCTACCTACGAGCAGTACTTC. Translated: CASSGRTSTYEQYF.

The chain combines TRBV5-1 with TRBJ2-2; 9 nucleotides align to TRBD2. The CDR3 covers 16 residues. With 4 bases clipped from V and 1 base from J, the junction kept 5 bases outside the gene matches. The V gene's germline CDR1 is SGHRS and CDR2 YFSETQ. The CDR3 here is CASSELAGMNTGELFF. CDR3 nucleotide sequence: TGCGCCAGCAGCGAACTAGCGGGTATGAACACCGGGGAGCTGTTTTTT.

A note on this clone: Other DNA sequences within the sample encode an identical CDR3. The chain carries TRBV19 and TRBJ1-3, with a tentative D call TRBD1 (6 bases). Between the trimmed V and J ends, which lost 3 bases and 0 bases, there was a span of 9 bases. Germline CDR1 and CDR2: LNHDA and SQIVND (reference sequence). This CDR3 is built from 15 residues. CDR3: CASSIRTASGNTIYF. CDR3 DNA sequence: TGTGCCAGTAGTATCAGGACAGCCTCTGGAAACACCATATATTTT.

This clone appeared once. Distinct nucleotide sequences in the sample also encode this CDR3. The chain recombines TRBV28 with TRBJ1-5; 8 positions match TRBD1. This CDR3 is 14 amino acids long. V dropped 7 bases and J dropped 1; count of bases not matched to a gene: 3. The germline V gene encodes CDR1 MDHEN and CDR2 SYDVKM. This CDR3 is CASTDRGSNQPQHF. CDR3 nucleotide sequence: TGTGCCAGCACCGACAGGGGAAGCAATCAGCCCCAGCATTTT.

The chain has TRBV6-5 and TRBJ2-5; 9 bases align to TRBD2. CDR3 length: 15 amino acids. Germline V gene sequence: CDR1 MNHEY, CDR2 SVGAGI. The ends lost 7 bases at V and 7 bases at J; junction bases unmatched: 13. CDR3 nucleotides: TGTGCCAGCAACCCAGGGAGCGGGGGGTCGGGGACCCAGTACTTC. Its protein product is CASNPGSGGSGTQYF.

The table lists this clone with a count of one. The V and J genes are TRBV7-6 and TRBJ2-3, with D tentatively TRBD2 (6 bases). The CDR3 runs to 17 residues. Between the trimmed V and J ends, which lost 3 bases and 0 bases, there was a span of 16 bases. Per the germline V gene, CDR1 is SGHVS and CDR2 is FNYEAQ. This chain's CDR3 is CASSFGGIKGSTDTQYF. DNA for the CDR3: TGTGCCAGCAGCTTCGGGGGAATTAAAGGAAGCACAGATACGCAGTATTTT.

The genes are TRBV5-1 and TRBJ2-2, with D unclear. V shed 5 bases and J shed 3 bases, with 14 bases lying between them. Germline-derived CDR1 and CDR2 are SGHRS and YFSETQ. This CDR3 comprises 15 residues. This CDR3 is CASRGPNGDTGELFF. CDR3 nucleotide sequence: TGCGCCAGCAGGGGCCCTAACGGCGACACCGGGGAGCTGTTTTTT. The whole variable domain, filled in from reference TRBV5-1 and TRBJ2-2, reads KAGVTQTPRYLIKTRGQQVTLSCSPISGHRSVSWYQQTPGQGLQFLFEYFSETQRNKGNFPGRFSGRQFSNSRSEMNVSTLELGDSALYLCASRGPNGDTGELFFGEGSRLTVL.

The CDR3 here is CASSLESVVRVTGGRCGYTF. CDR3 coding DNA: TGTGCCAGCAGCTTAGAGTCGGTGGTTCGGGTCACAGGGGGGAGGTGTGGCTACACCTTC. V is TRBV7-7 and J is TRBJ1-2, with 8 bases that match TRBD1. Per germline, CDR1 SSHAT and CDR2 FNYEAQ (reference sequence). The CDR3 is 20 residues long. V dropped 1 base and J dropped 7; count of bases not matched to a gene: 23.